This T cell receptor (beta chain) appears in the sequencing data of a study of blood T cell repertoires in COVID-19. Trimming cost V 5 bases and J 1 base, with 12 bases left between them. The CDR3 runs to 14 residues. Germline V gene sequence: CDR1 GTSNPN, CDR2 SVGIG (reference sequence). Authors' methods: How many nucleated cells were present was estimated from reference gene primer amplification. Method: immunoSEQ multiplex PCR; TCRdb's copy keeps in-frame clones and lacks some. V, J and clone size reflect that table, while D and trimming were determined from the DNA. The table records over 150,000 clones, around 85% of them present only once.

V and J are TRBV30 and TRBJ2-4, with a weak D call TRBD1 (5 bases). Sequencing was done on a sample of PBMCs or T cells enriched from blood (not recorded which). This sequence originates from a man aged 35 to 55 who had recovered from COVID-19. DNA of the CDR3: TGTGCCTGGGGCCTTGGGGCGGCCAAAAACATTCAGTACTTC. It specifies CAWGLGAAKNIQYF.